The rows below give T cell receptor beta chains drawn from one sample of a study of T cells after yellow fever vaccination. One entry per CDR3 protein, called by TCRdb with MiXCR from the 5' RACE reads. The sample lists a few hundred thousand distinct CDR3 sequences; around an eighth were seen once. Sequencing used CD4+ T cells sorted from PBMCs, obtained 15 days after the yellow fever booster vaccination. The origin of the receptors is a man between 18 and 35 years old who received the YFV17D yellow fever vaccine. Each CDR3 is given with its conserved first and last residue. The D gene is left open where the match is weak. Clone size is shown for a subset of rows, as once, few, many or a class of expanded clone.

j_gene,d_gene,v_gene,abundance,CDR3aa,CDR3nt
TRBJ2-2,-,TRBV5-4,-,CASSLAPGNSGELFF,TGTGCCAGCAGCTTGGCCCCGGGGAATTCCGGGGAGCTGTTTTTT
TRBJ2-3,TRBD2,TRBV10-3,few,CAISEFERGAGDTQYF,TGTGCCATCAGTGAGTTCGAGCGGGGGGCCGGAGATACGCAGTATTTT
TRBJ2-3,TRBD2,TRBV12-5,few,CASGSSGGADTQYF,TGTGCTAGTGGCTCGAGCGGGGGGGCGGATACGCAGTATTTT
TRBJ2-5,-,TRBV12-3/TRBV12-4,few,CASSEIRFRQAYQETQYF,TGTGCCAGCAGTGAGATTAGGTTTAGGCAGGCGTACCAAGAGACCCAGTACTTC
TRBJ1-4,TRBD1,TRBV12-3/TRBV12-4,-,CASTLRDSTNEKLFF,TGTGCCAGCACCCTTCGGGACAGTACTAATGAAAAACTGTTTTTT
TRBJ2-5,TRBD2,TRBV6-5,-,CASSYSMLAGGLQETQYF,TGTGCCAGCAGTTACTCGATGCTAGCGGGGGGGTTACAAGAGACCCAGTACTTC
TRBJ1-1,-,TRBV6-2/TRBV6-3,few,CASSETVGVFRAFF,TGTGCCAGCAGCGAAACGGTAGGGGTCTTTCGGGCTTTCTTT
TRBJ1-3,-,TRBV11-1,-,CASSRTGNTIYF,TGTGCCAGCAGCCGGACTGGAAACACCATATATTTT
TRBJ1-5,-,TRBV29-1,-,CSVVKGYGQPQHF,TGCAGCGTTGTTAAAGGGTACGGTCAGCCCCAGCATTTT
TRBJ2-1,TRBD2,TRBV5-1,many,CASSLEAGGLGNEQFF,TGCGCCAGCAGCTTGGAAGCGGGGGGCCTGGGGAATGAGCAGTTCTTC
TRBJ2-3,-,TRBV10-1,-,CASSERGTDTQYF,TGCGCCAGCAGTGAGAGGGGGACAGATACGCAGTATTTT
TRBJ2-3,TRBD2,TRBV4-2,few,CASSQEGSGGYPDTQYF,TGTGCCAGCAGCCAGGAGGGTAGCGGGGGGTACCCAGATACGCAGTATTTT
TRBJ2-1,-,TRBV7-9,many,CASSLSLSSYNEQFF,TGTGCCAGCAGCTTAAGCCTAAGCTCCTACAATGAGCAGTTCTTC
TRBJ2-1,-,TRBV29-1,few,CSVETYHTYNEQFF,TGCAGCGTTGAAACCTACCATACCTACAATGAGCAGTTCTTC
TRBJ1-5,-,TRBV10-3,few,CAIRPSTGNQPQHF,TGTGCCATCAGGCCCTCCACAGGGAATCAGCCCCAGCATTTT
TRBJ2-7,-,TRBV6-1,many,CASSDPQRSSYEQYF,TGTGCCAGCAGTGACCCGCAGAGGAGCTCCTACGAGCAGTACTTC
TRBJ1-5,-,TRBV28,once,CASSFAGAGNQPQHF,TGTGCCAGCAGTTTTGCGGGGGCCGGCAATCAGCCCCAGCATTTT
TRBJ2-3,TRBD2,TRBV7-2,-,CASSENPAGGFTDTQYF,TGTGCCAGCAGCGAAAATCCGGCGGGGGGGTTCACAGATACGCAGTATTTT
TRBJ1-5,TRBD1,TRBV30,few,CAWRGGGGGQPQHF,TGTGCCTGGAGAGGGGGCGGTGGAGGTCAGCCCCAGCATTTT
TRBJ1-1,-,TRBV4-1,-,CASSQGWGNTEAFF,TGCGCCAGCAGCCAAGGTTGGGGGAACACTGAAGCTTTCTTT
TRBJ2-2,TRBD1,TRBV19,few,CASSTQGAGELFF,TGTGCCAGTAGTACCCAGGGGGCCGGGGAGCTGTTTTTT
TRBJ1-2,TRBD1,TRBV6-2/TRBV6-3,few,CASEGQVRNYGYTF,TGTGCCAGCGAGGGACAGGTTCGGAACTATGGCTACACCTTC
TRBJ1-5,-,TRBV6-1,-,CASSLRTVQPQHF,TGTGCCAGCAGCTTACGGACGGTTCAGCCCCAGCATTTT
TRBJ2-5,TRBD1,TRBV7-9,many,CASSPPSGGQYF,TGTGCCAGCAGCCCCCCTTCAGGGGGCCAGTACTTC
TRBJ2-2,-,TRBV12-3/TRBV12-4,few,CASSFSGVTGELFF,TGTGCCAGCAGTTTTTCAGGGGTCACCGGGGAGCTGTTTTTT
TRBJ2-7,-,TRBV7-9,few,CASSPQDHYEQYF,TGTGCCAGCAGCCCACAGGACCACTACGAGCAGTACTTC
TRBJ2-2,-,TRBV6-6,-,CASSYSSRDTGELFF,TGTGCCAGCAGTTACTCGAGTCGAGACACCGGGGAGCTGTTTTTT
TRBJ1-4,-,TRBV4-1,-,CASSHPGRTTNEKLFF,TGCGCCAGCAGCCATCCAGGGCGCACTACTAATGAAAAACTGTTTTTT
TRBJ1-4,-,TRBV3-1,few,CASSQARVHEKLFF,TGTGCCAGCAGCCAAGCCAGGGTTCACGAAAAACTGTTTTTT
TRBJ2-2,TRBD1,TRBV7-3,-,CATSKSSGTAHTGELFF,TGTGCCACCTCTAAATCATCCGGGACAGCGCACACCGGGGAGCTGTTTTTT
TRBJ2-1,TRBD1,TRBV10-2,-,CASRSGQVLPYNEQFF,TGCGCCAGCAGAAGCGGACAGGTGCTACCCTACAATGAGCAGTTCTTC
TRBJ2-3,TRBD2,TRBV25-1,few,CASSVQAGASTDTQYF,TGTGCCAGCAGTGTCCAAGCGGGGGCGAGCACAGATACGCAGTATTTT
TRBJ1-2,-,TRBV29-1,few,CSVEDLHGGYTF,TGCAGCGTTGAAGATCTTCACGGTGGCTACACCTTC
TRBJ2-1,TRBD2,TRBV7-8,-,CASSQNGERGANEQFF,TGTGCCAGCAGCCAAAACGGGGAGCGGGGGGCCAATGAGCAGTTCTTC
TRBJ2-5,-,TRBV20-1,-,CSAEGGSETQYF,TGCAGTGCCGAAGGAGGGTCTGAGACCCAGTACTTC
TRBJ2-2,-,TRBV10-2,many,CASTPDTGTGELFF,TGCGCCAGCACCCCTGACACTGGCACCGGGGAGCTGTTTTTT
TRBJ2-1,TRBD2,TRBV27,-,CASSSPATSGGDNEQFF,TGTGCCAGCAGTTCCCCCGCTACTAGCGGGGGGGACAATGAGCAGTTCTTC
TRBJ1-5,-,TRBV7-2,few,CASSLIWAGNQPQHF,TGTGCCAGCAGCTTAATCTGGGCCGGGAATCAGCCCCAGCATTTT
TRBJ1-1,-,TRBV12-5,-,CASGLSSGGLTEAFF,TGTGCTAGTGGTTTAAGTTCCGGGGGCCTCACTGAAGCTTTCTTT
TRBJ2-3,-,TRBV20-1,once,CSARGGTSTDTQYF,TGCAGTGCTAGAGGGGGAACTAGCACAGATACGCAGTATTTT
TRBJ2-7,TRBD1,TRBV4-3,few,CASSQDRTGGEQYF,TGCGCCAGCAGCCAAGATAGGACAGGGGGCGAGCAGTACTTC
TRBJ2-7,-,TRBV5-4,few,CASSKPGDFYEQYF,TGTGCCAGCAGCAAGCCCGGGGATTTTTACGAGCAGTACTTC
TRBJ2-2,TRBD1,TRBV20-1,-,CSARRQGAAGELFF,TGCAGTGCTAGACGACAGGGGGCAGCCGGGGAGCTGTTTTTT
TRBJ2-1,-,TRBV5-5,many,CASSPPGNEQFF,TGTGCCAGCAGCCCCCCGGGGAATGAGCAGTTCTTC
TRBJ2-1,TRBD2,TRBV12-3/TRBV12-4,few,CASSQGLAVREFF,TGTGCCAGCAGTCAAGGACTAGCGGTCCGGGAGTTCTTC
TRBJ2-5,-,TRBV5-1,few,CASSLTGPTEETQYF,TGCGCCAGCAGCCTAACAGGCCCGACGGAAGAGACCCAGTACTTC